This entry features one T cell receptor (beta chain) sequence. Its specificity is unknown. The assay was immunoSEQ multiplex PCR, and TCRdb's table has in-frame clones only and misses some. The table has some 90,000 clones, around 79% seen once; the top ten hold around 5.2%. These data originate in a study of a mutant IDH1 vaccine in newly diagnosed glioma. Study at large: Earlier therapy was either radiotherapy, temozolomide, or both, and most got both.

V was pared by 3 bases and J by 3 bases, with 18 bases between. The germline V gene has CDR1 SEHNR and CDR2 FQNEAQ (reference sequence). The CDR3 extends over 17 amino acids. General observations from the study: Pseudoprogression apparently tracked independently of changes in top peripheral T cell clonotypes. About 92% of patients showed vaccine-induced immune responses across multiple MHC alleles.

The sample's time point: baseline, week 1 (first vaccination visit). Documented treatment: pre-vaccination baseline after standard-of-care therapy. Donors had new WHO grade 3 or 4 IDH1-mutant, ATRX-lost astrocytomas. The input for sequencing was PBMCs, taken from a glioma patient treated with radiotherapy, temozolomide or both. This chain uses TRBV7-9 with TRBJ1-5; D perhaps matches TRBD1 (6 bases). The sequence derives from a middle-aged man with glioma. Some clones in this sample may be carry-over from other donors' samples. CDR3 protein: CASSFGNPGQFNQPQHF. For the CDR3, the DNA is TGTGCCAGCAGCTTTGGAAACCCCGGACAGTTCAATCAGCCCCAGCATTTT. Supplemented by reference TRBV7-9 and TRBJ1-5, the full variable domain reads DTGVSQNPRHKITKRGQNVTFRCDPISEHNRLYWYRQTLGQGPEFLTYFQNEAQLEKSRLLSDRFSAERPKGSFSTLEIQRTEQGDSAMYLCASSFGNPGQFNQPQHFGDGTRLSIL.